The 31 T cell receptor beta chains in this list originate from one sample, sequenced in a study of blood T cell repertoires in COVID-19. Assay: immunoSEQ multiplex PCR; the TCRdb copy retains only in-frame clones and omits some. The table shows hundreds of thousands of clones, with around nine tenths occurring only once. Sample: peripheral blood. Source of these receptors: a woman in her forties or fifties with COVID-19, enrolled during active disease.

The rearrangement joins TRBV5-4 to TRBJ1-2; maybe TRBD1 (6 bases). V lost 4 bases and J lost 6, with 16 bases in between. Germline values: CDR1 SGHNT, CDR2 YYREEE (reference sequence). The CDR3 loop spans 14 amino acids. The CDR3 coding sequence is TGTGCCAGCAGCACCTTGGGGGCGGATCATGGCTACACCTTC. Protein: CASSTLGADHGYTF.

J is TRBJ2-1 and V is TRBV12-3 or TRBV12-4; D might be TRBD2 (6 bases). Trimming left V 6 bases short and J 7 bases short, with 10 bases between. This CDR3 is built from 12 residues. The CDR3 loop is CASRRGENEQFF. Here the CDR3 DNA reads TGTGCCAGCAGGCGGGGCGAAAATGAGCAGTTCTTC.

The chain links TRBV13 to TRBJ1-2; 8 bases fit TRBD1. Germline-derived CDR1 and CDR2 are PRHDT and FYEKMQ (reference sequence). The CDR3 loop spans 14 amino acids. V lost 5 bases, J lost 2 bases, and 4 bases stayed unmatched. CDR3 residues: CASSPRQGNYGYTF. The CDR3 region has the DNA TGTGCCAGCAGCCCCCGACAGGGGAACTATGGCTACACCTTC.

In its sample, this clone was seen once. This chain joins TRBV6-5 and TRBJ2-7; D possibly corresponds to TRBD1 (5 bases). CDR1 is MNHEY and CDR2 is SVGAGI in the germline V gene. The CDR3 is 15 residues long. The germline V and J ends were trimmed by 4 bases and 0 bases, with 13 bases remaining between them. The CDR3 protein is CASSWGTGGSYEQYF. CDR3 in DNA: TGTGCCAGCAGTTGGGGCACCGGCGGCTCCTACGAGCAGTACTTC.

This chain joins TRBV19 and TRBJ2-7; TRBD2 is a possible D gene (6 bases). Germline CDR1 LNHDA, CDR2 SQIVND (reference sequence). The CDR3 has 14 residues. The V end lost 11 bases, the J end lost 3 bases, and 20 bases lay between the germline ends. CDR3 DNA: TGTGCCCACCTTCTAACCGGGCGGGACTACGAGCAGTACTTC. It encodes CAHLLTGRDYEQYF.

This chain connects TRBV12-3 or TRBV12-4 to TRBJ1-2; D unresolved. Trimming left V 5 bases short and J 4 bases short, with 5 bases between. The CDR3 has 11 amino acids. CDR3 sequence reads: CASSTFYGYTF. CDR3 nucleotides: TGTGCCAGCAGTACATTCTATGGCTACACCTTC.

The V call is TRBV19, the J call TRBJ2-6; 9 positions agree with TRBD1. Germline V lookup: CDR1 LNHDA, CDR2 SQIVND (reference sequence). The CDR3 spans 18 residues. Trimming took 4 bases from V and 2 from J; bases not matched to a gene: 9. This CDR3 reads CASSKRGQGMAGANVLTF. CDR3 in DNA: TGTGCCAGTAGTAAGAGGGGACAGGGAATGGCTGGGGCCAACGTCCTGACTTTC.

The chain combines TRBV23-1 with TRBJ2-2, with TRBD2 identical over 7 bases. TRBV23-1 is recorded as an ORF, its role being uncertain. V trimming: 5 bases; J trimming: 6 bases; junction bases outside the gene matches: 18. CDR3 length: 18 residues. The CDR3 sequence is CASSWQPGLTPFSGELFF. DNA of the CDR3: TGCGCCAGCAGTTGGCAACCGGGACTAACCCCCTTCTCCGGGGAGCTGTTTTTT.

This sequence joins TRBV6-1 and TRBJ1-2, with 7 nucleotides matching TRBD1. V gave up 1 base and J gave up 2 bases; unmatched junction bases: 1. Germline CDR1 reads MNHNS; CDR2 reads SASEGT. The length of the CDR3 is 14 residues. CDR3: CASSEGRGNYGYTF. DNA of the CDR3: TGTGCCAGCAGTGAAGGCAGGGGGAACTATGGCTACACCTTC.

The V call is TRBV4-1, the J call TRBJ1-5; 7 nucleotides agree with TRBD1. CDR3 length: 12 amino acids. V gave up 3 bases and J gave up 9 bases; unmatched junction bases: 2. The germline CDR1 and CDR2 sequences are MGHRA and YSYEKL. The CDR3, as DNA: TGCGCCAGCAGCCAGGGACAGCCGCCCCAGCATTTT. This translates into CASSQGQPPQHF.

The gene calls are TRBV9 and TRBJ1-5, with D possibly matching TRBD1 (5 bases). Trimming took 1 base from V and 1 from J, leaving 9 bases between them. The CDR3 is 15 residues long. CDR1 is SGDLS, CDR2 YYNGEE, per germline. CDR3 residues: CASSVTGESNQPQHF. The CDR3 DNA reads as TGTGCCAGCAGCGTAACGGGGGAGAGCAATCAGCCCCAGCATTTT.

The V call is TRBV12-3 or TRBV12-4, the J call TRBJ1-1, with 7 bases lining up with TRBD1. The CDR3 has 12 residues. The V and J ends lost 7 bases and 14 bases, in that order; junction bases with no gene match: 13. The CDR3 bases are TGTGCCAGCAAATTGGACAGGAGTGAGTCCTTCTTT. Encoded protein: CASKLDRSESFF.

CDR3 in amino acids: CASSPVPNTEAFF. CDR3 in DNA: TGTGCCAGCAGCCCTGTCCCGAACACTGAAGCTTTCTTT. The chain employs TRBV3-1 (or the pseudogene TRBV3-2) and TRBJ1-1; D remains unclear. V was pared by 4 bases and J by 1 base, with 7 bases between. The CDR3 loop spans 13 amino acids. Looked up from germline, CDR1 is LGHDT and CDR2 is YNNKEL (reference sequence).

This clone appeared a single time. V and J are TRBV19 and TRBJ2-1, with 9 bases lining up with TRBD1. Germline trimming cut 5 bases from V and 8 bases from J; bases unmatched to any gene: 7. Looked up from germline, CDR1 is LNHDA and CDR2 is SQIVND (reference sequence). CDR3 size: 14 residues. CDR3 sequence: CASSSGQGTHEQFF. The DNA for the CDR3 is TGTGCCAGTAGTTCGGGACAGGGTACCCATGAGCAGTTCTTC.

V gene TRBV2 combines with J gene TRBJ2-1, with 11 bases aligning to TRBD2. V was clipped by 4 bases and J by 10 bases; unmatched bases: 3. The CDR3 length is 13 residues. Germline values: CDR1 SNHLY, CDR2 FYNNEI. CDR3: CASSVLAGAEQFF. Written as DNA, the CDR3 is TGTGCCAGCAGTGTACTAGCGGGGGCCGAGCAGTTCTTC.

This chain connects TRBV5-1 to TRBJ1-2; D unclear. The CDR3 length is 12 residues. V was cut by 3 bases and J by 8 bases, with 11 bases left in between. CDR1 SGHRS and CDR2 YFSETQ come from the germline V gene. The CDR3 here is CASSWEGGGYTF. CDR3 in DNA: TGCGCCAGCAGCTGGGAGGGCGGCGGCTACACCTTC.

Notes on this clone: Other DNA sequences in this specimen translate into the identical CDR3. The chain is built from TRBV5-1 and TRBJ1-1; no definite D call. In germline, CDR1 is SGHRS, CDR2 YFSETQ. This CDR3 has 13 residues. V lost 4 bases, J lost 1 base, and 8 bases lay in between. Written as DNA, the CDR3 is TGCGCCAGCAGCCCGACGGGGAACACTGAAGCTTTCTTT. It is translated as CASSPTGNTEAFF.

This clone has a single count. J is TRBJ1-6 and V is TRBV6-5, with 7 bases lining up with TRBD1. Looked up from germline, CDR1 is MNHEY and CDR2 is SVGAGI. V shed 6 bases and J 7 bases; nucleotides not matched to a gene: 6. CDR3 length: 14 residues. CDR3 loop: CASSSGQTNSPLHF. CDR3 nucleotides: TGTGCCAGCAGCTCGGGACAGACAAATTCACCCCTCCACTTT.

The rearrangement links TRBV5-1 to TRBJ1-2; 7 bases are shared with TRBD1. The CDR3 is 16 amino acids. Germline CDR1 is SGHRS and CDR2 is YFSETQ. With 3 bases clipped from V and 4 bases from J, the junction kept 12 bases outside the gene matches. CDR3 coding DNA: TGCGCCAGCAGCTCAACTTATCCCGACAGGGTCTATGGCTACACCTTC. Translating it yields CASSSTYPDRVYGYTF.

The rearrangement joins TRBV7-8 to TRBJ1-5; D may be TRBD1 (5 bases). Per germline, CDR1 SGHVS and CDR2 FQNEAQ. Trimming stripped 1 base from V and 6 bases from J, with 13 bases between. The CDR3 sequence is 15 residues long. The CDR3 sequence: CASSLVSGGSQPQHF. The CDR3 nucleotides are TGTGCCAGCAGCTTAGTGTCCGGGGGGAGTCAGCCCCAGCATTTT.

V is TRBV5-1 and J is TRBJ1-2, with D possibly TRBD1 on 6 matching bases. Germline CDR1 is SGHRS and CDR2 is YFSETQ. The V gene lost 4 bases and the J gene lost 7 bases, with 23 bases spanning the gap. The CDR3 runs 16 residues. The DNA of the CDR3 is TGCGCCAGCAGCCCTTCCAGGGAGGGACAATCCCTTGGCTACACCTTC. Translation gives CASSPSREGQSLGYTF.

The chain joins TRBV7-9 to TRBJ2-2, with 12 bases aligning to TRBD1. Germline values: CDR1 SEHNR, CDR2 FQNEAQ (reference sequence). V gave up 5 bases and J gave up 8 bases; unmatched junction bases: 6. The CDR3 covers 15 residues. CDR3 DNA: TGTGCCAGCAGCCGCCGGGACAGGGGGCTTGGGGAGCTGTTTTTT. The encoded protein is CASSRRDRGLGELFF.

This clone was detected only a few times. The V gene is TRBV10-2, the J gene TRBJ1-6; 7 bases align to TRBD1. Germline V gene lookup returns CDR1 WSHSY and CDR2 SAAADI. The CDR3 length is 16 residues. With 4 bases clipped from V and 7 bases from J, the junction kept 10 bases outside the gene matches. Written as DNA, the CDR3 is TGCGCCAGCAGTGGTAACAGGGGAGTCGGGAATTCACCCCTCCACTTT. Translated: CASSGNRGVGNSPLHF.

The genes are TRBV4-2 and TRBJ2-2, with 8 bases aligning to TRBD2. The CDR3 is made up of 14 amino acids. V lost 6 bases and J lost 5; bases outside the gene matches: 5. Germline lookup yields CDR1 LGHNA and CDR2 YNFKEQ. DNA for the CDR3: TGTGCCAGCAGACTAGCGGATCAAACCGGGGAGCTGTTTTTT. Its translation: CASRLADQTGELFF.

J is TRBJ2-3 and V is TRBV11-3, with D perhaps TRBD2 (7 bases). The germline V and J ends were trimmed by 5 bases and 2 bases, with 17 bases remaining between them. The length of the CDR3 is 16 residues. Germline V gene data show CDR1 as SGHNT and CDR2 as YENEEA. The CDR3 spells CASSRGTIDSTDTQYF. CDR3 bases: TGTGCCAGCAGCAGGGGGACTATCGATTCCACAGATACGCAGTATTTT.

V usage is TRBV5-1 and J usage is TRBJ2-7, with TRBD1 matching 10 bases. CDR1 is SGHRS, CDR2 YFSETQ, per germline. Germline trimming cut 4 bases from V and 3 bases from J; bases unmatched to any gene: 7. This CDR3 comprises 15 residues. CDR3 in amino acids: CASSLRTGGDYEQYF. CDR3 nucleotides: TGCGCCAGCAGCCTTAGGACAGGGGGGGACTACGAGCAGTACTTC.

The rearrangement uses TRBV29-1 and TRBJ2-7, with TRBD1 matching over 8 bases. Trimming took 4 bases from V and 2 from J; bases not matched to a gene: 7. CDR3 length: 14 residues. CDR1 and CDR2 (germline): SQVTM, ANQGSEA. The CDR3 sequence is CSVVETGDTYEQYF. DNA of the CDR3: TGCAGCGTTGTCGAGACAGGGGATACCTACGAGCAGTACTTC.

The chain has TRBV2 and TRBJ2-7; TRBD1 matches 8 bases. CDR1 SNHLY and CDR2 FYNNEI come from the germline V gene. This CDR3 comprises 15 residues. With V trimmed by 6 bases and J by 3 bases, 10 bases remained unmatched. The CDR3 DNA sequence: TGTGCCAGCAGCGCACAGGGGGGTCCCCTCTACGAGCAGTACTTC. Translating it yields CASSAQGGPLYEQYF.

The J gene is TRBJ1-1, the V gene TRBV4-1; D perhaps matches TRBD1 (5 bases). Germline loops: CDR1 MGHRA, CDR2 YSYEKL. The CDR3 extends over 16 amino acids. V shed 3 bases and J shed 1 base, with 15 bases lying between them. This CDR3 reads CASSQGGRWGNTEAFF. The CDR3 bases are TGCGCCAGCAGCCAGGGGGGTCGGTGGGGGAACACTGAAGCTTTCTTT.

The rearrangement uses TRBV4-1 and TRBJ1-5; D call uncertain. V was cut by 3 bases and J by 7 bases, with 7 bases left in between. The CDR3 is 12 residues long. Germline CDR1 and CDR2: MGHRA and YSYEKL. The CDR3 is CASSHPRQPQHF. The CDR3 DNA reads as TGCGCCAGCAGCCATCCCCGGCAGCCCCAGCATTTT.

This chain joins TRBV10-3 and TRBJ2-1, with 13 bases fitting TRBD2. The CDR3 extends over 17 amino acids. V was pared by 0 bases and J by 5 bases, with 4 bases of the junction left unmatched. CDR1 ENHRY and CDR2 SYGVKD come from the germline V gene. CDR3 sequence: CAISESGTSGNNNEQFF. The CDR3 DNA is TGTGCCATCAGTGAGTCGGGGACTAGCGGGAATAACAATGAGCAGTTCTTC.